Below, one TCR beta chain is given with its context. What it binds is unknown. Trimming cost V 5 bases and J 2 bases, with 16 bases left between them. There are 15 residues in the CDR3. The germline CDR1 and CDR2 sequences are SGHTA and FQGNSA. The data stem from a study of cytomegalovirus exposure and HLA in healthy donors. Study-wide points: Being productive about 90% or about 30% of the time was typical of most TCR beta V segments in an earlier analysis.

PCR involved 60 Vbeta and 13 Jbeta primers. Original methodology: Per a later analysis, the number of unique TCR beta chains was 75 million to 90 million, of which roughly 9.9 million were shared. Generated by immunoSEQ multiplex PCR, the TCRdb table keeps only in-frame clones and is missing some. That table gives V, J and clone size, and the DNA gave D and trimming. The sample shows over 100,000 clones, about 76% of them seen only once. This sequence was found in a man in his forties or fifties in good health and CMV-seronegative. The source material was PBMCs. V is TRBV7-2 and J is TRBJ2-7, with D perhaps TRBD1 (6 bases). CDR3 loop: CASSLRVPGAYEQYF. Here the CDR3 DNA reads TGTGCCAGCAGCCTCCGGGTCCCAGGGGCCTACGAGCAGTACTTC.